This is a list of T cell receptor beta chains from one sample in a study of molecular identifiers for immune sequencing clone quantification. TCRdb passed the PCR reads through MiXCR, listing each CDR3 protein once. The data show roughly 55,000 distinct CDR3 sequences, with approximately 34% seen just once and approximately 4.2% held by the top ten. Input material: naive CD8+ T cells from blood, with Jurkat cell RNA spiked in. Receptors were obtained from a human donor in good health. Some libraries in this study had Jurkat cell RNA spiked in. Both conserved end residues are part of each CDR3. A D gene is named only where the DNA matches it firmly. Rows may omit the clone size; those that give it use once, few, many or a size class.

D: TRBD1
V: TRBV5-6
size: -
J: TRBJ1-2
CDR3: CASSWTGGMGIGGYTF
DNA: TGTGCCAGCAGCTGGACAGGGGGCATGGGGATTGGCGGCTACACCTTC

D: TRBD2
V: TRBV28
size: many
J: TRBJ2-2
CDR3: CASSLAGLAGVGGELFF
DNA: TGTGCCAGCAGTCTAGCGGGACTAGCGGGAGTTGGCGGGGAGCTGTTTTTT

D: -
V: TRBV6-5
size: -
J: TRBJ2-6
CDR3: CASSYISPGAGANVLTF
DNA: TGTGCCAGCAGTTACATCTCCCCAGGGGCTGGGGCCAACGTCCTGACTTTC

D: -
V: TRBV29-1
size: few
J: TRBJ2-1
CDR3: CSVEGTGLDNEQFF
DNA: TGCAGCGTTGAAGGGACGGGACTGGACAATGAGCAGTTCTTC

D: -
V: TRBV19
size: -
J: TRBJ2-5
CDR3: CASSTGQQETQYF
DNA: TGTGCCAGTAGTACTGGACAGCAAGAGACCCAGTACTTC

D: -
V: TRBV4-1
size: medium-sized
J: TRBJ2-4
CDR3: CASSQEIGQPNIQYF
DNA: TGCGCCAGCAGCCAAGAAATTGGCCAGCCAAACATTCAGTACTTC

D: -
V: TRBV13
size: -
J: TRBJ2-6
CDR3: CASSPARSGANVLTF
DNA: TGTGCCAGCAGCCCAGCGCGCTCTGGGGCCAACGTCCTGACTTTC

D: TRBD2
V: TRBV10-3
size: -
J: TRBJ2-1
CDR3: CAITASGNEQFF
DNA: TGTGCCATCACCGCTAGCGGGAATGAGCAGTTCTTC

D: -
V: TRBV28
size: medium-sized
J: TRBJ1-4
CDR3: CASSLSLSGREKLFF
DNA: TGTGCCAGCAGTTTATCCCTCTCCGGTAGGGAAAAACTGTTTTTT

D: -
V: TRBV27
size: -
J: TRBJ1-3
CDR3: CASSPDTANTIYF
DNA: TGTGCCAGCAGTCCGGACACGGCAAACACCATATATTTT

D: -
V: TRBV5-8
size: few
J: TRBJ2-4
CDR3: CASSLLLTKNIQYF
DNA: TGTGCCAGCAGCTTGCTTTTAACCAAAAACATTCAGTACTTC

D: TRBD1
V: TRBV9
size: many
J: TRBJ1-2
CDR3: CASSASGGPTGGYTF
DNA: TGTGCCAGCAGCGCGTCAGGGGGCCCAACTGGGGGCTACACCTTC

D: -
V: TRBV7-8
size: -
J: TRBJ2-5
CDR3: CASSLGTWGETQYF
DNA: TGTGCCAGCAGCTTGGGGACATGGGGGGAGACCCAGTACTTC

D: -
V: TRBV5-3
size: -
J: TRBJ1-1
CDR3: CACSLELDTEAFF
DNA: TGTGCCTGCAGCTTGGAGTTGGACACTGAAGCTTTCTTT

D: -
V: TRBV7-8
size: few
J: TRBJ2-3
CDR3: CASSSRYSTDTQYF
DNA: TGTGCCAGCAGCTCCAGGTACAGCACAGATACGCAGTATTTT

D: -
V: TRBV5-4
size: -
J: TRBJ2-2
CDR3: CASRDWTRRGELFF
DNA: TGTGCCAGCAGGGATTGGACTCGGCGCGGGGAGCTGTTTTTT

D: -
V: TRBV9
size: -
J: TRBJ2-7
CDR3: CASSVVGGGAYEQYF
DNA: TGTGCCAGCAGCGTAGTAGGCGGGGGCGCCTACGAGCAGTACTTC

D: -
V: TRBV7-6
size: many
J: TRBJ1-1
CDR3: CASSLEGGRAFF
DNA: TGTGCCAGCAGCTTAGAGGGGGGAAGAGCTTTCTTT

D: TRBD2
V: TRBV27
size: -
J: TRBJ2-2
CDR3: CASSSIKFGGGYTGELFF
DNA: TGTGCCAGCAGTTCCATCAAGTTCGGGGGAGGGTACACCGGGGAGCTGTTTTTT

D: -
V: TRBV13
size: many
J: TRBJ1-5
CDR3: CASSLGRFNQPQHF
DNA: TGTGCCAGCAGCTTAGGGCGGTTCAATCAGCCCCAGCATTTT

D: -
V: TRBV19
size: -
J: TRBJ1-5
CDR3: CASSMGANSNQPQHF
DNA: TGTGCCAGTAGTATGGGAGCAAATAGCAATCAGCCCCAGCATTTT

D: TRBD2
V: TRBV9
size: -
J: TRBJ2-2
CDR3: CASSFRGGLTGELFF
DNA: TGTGCCAGCAGCTTCCGGGGGGGACTCACCGGGGAGCTGTTTTTT

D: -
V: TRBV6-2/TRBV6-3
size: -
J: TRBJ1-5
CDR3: CASGFQGRNQPQQF
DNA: TGTGCCAGCGGATTCCAGGGGCGCAATCAGCCCCAGCAATTT